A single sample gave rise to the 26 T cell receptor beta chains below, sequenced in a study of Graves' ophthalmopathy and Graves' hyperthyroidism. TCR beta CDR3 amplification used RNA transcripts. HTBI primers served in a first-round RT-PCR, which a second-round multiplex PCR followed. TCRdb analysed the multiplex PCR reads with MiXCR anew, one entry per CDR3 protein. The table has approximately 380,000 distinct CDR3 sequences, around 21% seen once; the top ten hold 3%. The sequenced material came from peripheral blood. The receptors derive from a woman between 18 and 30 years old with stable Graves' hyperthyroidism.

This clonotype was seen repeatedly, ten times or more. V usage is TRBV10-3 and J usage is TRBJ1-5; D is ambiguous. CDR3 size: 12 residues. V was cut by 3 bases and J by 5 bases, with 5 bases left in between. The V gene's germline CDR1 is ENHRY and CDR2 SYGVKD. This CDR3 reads CAISDRYQPQHF. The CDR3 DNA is TGTGCCATCAGTGACCGATATCAGCCCCAGCATTTT.

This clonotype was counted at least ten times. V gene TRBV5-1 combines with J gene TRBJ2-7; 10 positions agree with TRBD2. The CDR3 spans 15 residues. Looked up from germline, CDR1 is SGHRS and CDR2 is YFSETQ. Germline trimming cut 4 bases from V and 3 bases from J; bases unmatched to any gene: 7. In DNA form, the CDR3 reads TGCGCCAGCAGCGAGGGACTAGCGAGATTCTACGAGCAGTACTTC. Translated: CASSEGLARFYEQYF.

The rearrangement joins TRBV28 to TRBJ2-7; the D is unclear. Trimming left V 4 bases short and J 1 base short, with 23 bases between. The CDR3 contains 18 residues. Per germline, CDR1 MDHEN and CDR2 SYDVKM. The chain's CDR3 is CASSSFALNGKTSYEQYF. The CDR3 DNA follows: TGTGCCAGCAGTTCCTTTGCGCTTAACGGCAAAACGTCCTACGAGCAGTACTTC. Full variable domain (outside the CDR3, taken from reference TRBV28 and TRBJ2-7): DVKVTQSSRYLVKRTGEKVFLECVQDMDHENMFWYRQDPGLGLRLIYFSYDVKMKEKGDIPEGYSVSREKKERFSLILESASTNQTSMYLCASSSFALNGKTSYEQYFGPGTRLTVT.

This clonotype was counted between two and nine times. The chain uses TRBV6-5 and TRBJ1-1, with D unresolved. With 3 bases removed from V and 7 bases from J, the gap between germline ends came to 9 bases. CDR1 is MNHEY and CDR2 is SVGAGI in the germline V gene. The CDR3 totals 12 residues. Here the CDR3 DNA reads TGTGCCAGCAGTTATTTAGGGCGTGAAGCTTTCTTT. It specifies CASSYLGREAFF.

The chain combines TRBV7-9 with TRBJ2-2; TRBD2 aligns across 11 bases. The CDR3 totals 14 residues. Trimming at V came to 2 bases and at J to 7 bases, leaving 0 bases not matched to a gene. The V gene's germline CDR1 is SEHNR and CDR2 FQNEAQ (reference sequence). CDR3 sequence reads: CASSLLAGGGELFF. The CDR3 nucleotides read TGTGCCAGCAGCTTACTAGCGGGAGGCGGGGAGCTGTTTTTT.

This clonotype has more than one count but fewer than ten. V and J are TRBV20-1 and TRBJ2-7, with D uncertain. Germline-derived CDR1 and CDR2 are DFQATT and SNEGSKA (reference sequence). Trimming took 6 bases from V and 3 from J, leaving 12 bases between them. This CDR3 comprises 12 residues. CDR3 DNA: TGCAGTGCCGGTAGGTTTTTCTACGAGCAGTACTTC. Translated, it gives CSAGRFFYEQYF.

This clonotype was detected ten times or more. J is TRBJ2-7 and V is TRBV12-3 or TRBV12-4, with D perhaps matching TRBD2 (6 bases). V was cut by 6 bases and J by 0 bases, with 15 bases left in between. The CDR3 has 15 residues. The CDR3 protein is CASSPSGVSSYEQYF. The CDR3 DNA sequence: TGTGCCAGCAGCCCTTCGGGGGTAAGCTCCTACGAGCAGTACTTC.

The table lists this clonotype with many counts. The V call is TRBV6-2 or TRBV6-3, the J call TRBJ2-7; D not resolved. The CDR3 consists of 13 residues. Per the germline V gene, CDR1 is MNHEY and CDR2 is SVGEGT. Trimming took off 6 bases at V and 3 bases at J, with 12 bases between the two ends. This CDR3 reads CASSGASHYEQYF. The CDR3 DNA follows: TGTGCCAGCAGCGGTGCCAGTCACTACGAGCAGTACTTC.

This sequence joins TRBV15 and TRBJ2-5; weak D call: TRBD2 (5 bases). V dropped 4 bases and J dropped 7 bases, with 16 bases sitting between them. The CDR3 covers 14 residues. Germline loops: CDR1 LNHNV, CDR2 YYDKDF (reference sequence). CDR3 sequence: CATSTRTYRGTQYF. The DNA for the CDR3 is TGTGCCACCAGCACCCGTACCTATCGGGGGACCCAGTACTTC.

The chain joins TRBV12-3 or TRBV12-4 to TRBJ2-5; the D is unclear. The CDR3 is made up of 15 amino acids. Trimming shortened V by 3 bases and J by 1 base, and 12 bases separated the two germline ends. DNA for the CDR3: TGTGCCAGCAGTTTTGGCTGGCCGGTCCAAGAGACCCAGTACTTC. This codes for CASSFGWPVQETQYF.

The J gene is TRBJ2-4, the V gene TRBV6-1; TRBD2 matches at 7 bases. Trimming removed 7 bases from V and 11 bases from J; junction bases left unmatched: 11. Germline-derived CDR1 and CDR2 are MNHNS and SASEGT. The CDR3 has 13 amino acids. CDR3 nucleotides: TGTGCCAGCACAACCTACCCAGGACTAGTTCAGTACTTC. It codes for CASTTYPGLVQYF.

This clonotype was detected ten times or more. The CDR3 DNA sequence: TGTGCCAGCAGTCGGGGCGGAGAGACCCAGTACTTC. Translating it yields CASSRGGETQYF. The genes are TRBV11-2 and TRBJ2-5; D may correspond to TRBD1 or TRBD2 (5 bases each). V was clipped by 6 bases and J by 4 bases, with 9 bases between them. The CDR3 contains 12 residues. The germline CDR1 and CDR2 sequences are SGHAT and FQNNGV. Full variable domain (remainder filled in from reference TRBV11-2 and TRBJ2-5): EAGVAQSPRYKIIEKRQSVAFWCNPISGHATLYWYQQILGQGPKLLIQFQNNGVVDDSQLPKDRFSAERLKGVDSTLKIQPAKLEDSAVYLCASSRGGETQYFGPGTRLLVL.

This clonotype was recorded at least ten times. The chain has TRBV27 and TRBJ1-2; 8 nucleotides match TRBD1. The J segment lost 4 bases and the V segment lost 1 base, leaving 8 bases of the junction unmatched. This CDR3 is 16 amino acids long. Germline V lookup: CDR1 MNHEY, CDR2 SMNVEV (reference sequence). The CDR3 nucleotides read TGTGCCAGCAGTTTATTAGGTTCAGGGGGCACCTATGGCTACACCTTC. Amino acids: CASSLLGSGGTYGYTF.

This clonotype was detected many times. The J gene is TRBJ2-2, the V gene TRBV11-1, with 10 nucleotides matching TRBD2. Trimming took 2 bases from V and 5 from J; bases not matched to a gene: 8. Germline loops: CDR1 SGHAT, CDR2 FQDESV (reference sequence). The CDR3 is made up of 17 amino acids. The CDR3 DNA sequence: TGTGCCAGCAGCTTATTGGCTAGCGGGAGCTATACCGGGGAGCTGTTTTTT. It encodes CASSLLASGSYTGELFF.

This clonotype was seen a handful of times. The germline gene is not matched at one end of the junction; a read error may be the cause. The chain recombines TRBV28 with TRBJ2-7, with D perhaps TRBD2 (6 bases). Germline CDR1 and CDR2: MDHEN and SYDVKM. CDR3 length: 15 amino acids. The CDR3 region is CASIATGLGSYDQYF. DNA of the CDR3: TGTGCCAGCATTGCTACGGGACTGGGCTCCTACGATCAGTACTTC.

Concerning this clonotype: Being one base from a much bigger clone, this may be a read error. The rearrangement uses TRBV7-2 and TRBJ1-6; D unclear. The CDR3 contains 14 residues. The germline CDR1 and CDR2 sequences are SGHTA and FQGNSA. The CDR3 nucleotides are TGTGCCAGCAGCTTAATCAGTTATAATTCACACCTCCACTTT. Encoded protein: CASSLISYNSHLHF.

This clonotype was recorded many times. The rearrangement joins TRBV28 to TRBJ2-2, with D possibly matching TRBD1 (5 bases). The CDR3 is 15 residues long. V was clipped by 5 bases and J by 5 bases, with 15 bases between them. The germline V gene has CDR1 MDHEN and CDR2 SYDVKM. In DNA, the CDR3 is TGTGCCAGCAGTACCCCTACAGGACGTACCGGGGAGCTGTTTTTT. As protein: CASSTPTGRTGELFF. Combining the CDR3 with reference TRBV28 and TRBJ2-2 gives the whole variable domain DVKVTQSSRYLVKRTGEKVFLECVQDMDHENMFWYRQDPGLGLRLIYFSYDVKMKEKGDIPEGYSVSREKKERFSLILESASTNQTSMYLCASSTPTGRTGELFFGEGSRLTVL.

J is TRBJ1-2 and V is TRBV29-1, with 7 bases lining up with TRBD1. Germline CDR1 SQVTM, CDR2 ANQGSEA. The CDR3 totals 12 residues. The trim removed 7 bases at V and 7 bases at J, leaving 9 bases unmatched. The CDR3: CSAGGTVVGYTF. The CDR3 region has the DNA TGCAGCGCCGGAGGGACAGTCGTTGGCTACACCTTC. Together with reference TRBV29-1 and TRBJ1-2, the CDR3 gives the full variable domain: SAVISQKPSRDICQRGTSLTIQCQVDSQVTMMFWYRQQPGQSLTLIATANQGSEATYESGFVIDKFPISRPNLTFSTLTVSNMSPEDSSIYLCSAGGTVVGYTFGSGTRLTVV.

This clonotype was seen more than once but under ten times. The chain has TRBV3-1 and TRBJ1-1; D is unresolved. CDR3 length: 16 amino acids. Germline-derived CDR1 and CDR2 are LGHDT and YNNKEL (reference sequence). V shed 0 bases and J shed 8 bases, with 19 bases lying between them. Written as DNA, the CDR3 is TGTGCCAGCAGCCAAGATACCCTGACCGAGGGAGGGGAAGCTTTCTTT. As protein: CASSQDTLTEGGEAFF.

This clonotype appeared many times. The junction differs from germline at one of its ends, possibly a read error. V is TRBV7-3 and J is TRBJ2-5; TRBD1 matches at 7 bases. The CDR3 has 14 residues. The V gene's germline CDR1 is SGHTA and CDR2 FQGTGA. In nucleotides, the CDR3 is TGTGCCAGCAGTTTAACAGGGGCGCAAGAGACCCAGTACTTC. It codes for CASSLTGAQETQYF. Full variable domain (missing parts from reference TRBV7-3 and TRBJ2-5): GAGVSQTPSNKVTEKGKYVELRCDPISGHTALYWYRQSLGQGPEFLIYFQGTGAADDSGLPNDRFFAVRPEGSVSTLKIQRTERGDSAVYLCASSLTGAQETQYFGPGTRLLVL.

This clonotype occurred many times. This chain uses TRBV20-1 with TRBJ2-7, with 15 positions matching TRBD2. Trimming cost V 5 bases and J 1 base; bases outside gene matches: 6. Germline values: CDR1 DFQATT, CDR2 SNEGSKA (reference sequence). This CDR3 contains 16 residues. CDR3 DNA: TGCAGTGCTGCCGGGACTAGCGGGAGGTCTTCCTACGAGCAGTACTTC. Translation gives CSAAGTSGRSSYEQYF.

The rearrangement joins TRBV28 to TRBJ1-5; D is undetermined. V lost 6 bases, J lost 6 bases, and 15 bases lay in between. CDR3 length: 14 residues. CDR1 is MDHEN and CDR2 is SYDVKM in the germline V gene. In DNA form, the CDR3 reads TGTGCCAGCAGAGTGGGAGCTAGGAGTCAGCCCCAGCATTTT. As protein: CASRVGARSQPQHF.

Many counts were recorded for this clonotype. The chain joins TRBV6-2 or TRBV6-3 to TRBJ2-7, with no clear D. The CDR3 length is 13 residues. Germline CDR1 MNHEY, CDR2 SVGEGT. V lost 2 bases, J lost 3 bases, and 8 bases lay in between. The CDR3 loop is CASSYNPNYEQYF. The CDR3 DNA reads TGTGCCAGCAGTTACAACCCCAACTACGAGCAGTACTTC.

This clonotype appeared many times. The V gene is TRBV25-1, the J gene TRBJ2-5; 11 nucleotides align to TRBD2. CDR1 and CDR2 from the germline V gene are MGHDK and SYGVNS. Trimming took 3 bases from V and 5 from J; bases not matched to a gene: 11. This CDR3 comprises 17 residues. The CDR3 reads CASSESSGRALWETQYF. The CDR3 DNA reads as TGTGCCAGCAGTGAGAGTAGCGGGAGGGCCTTATGGGAGACCCAGTACTTC. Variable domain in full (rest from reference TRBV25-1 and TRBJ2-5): EADIYQTPRYLVIGTGKKITLECSQTMGHDKMYWYQQDPGMELHLIHYSYGVNSTEKGDLSSESTVSRIRTEHFPLTLESARPSHTSQYLCASSESSGRALWETQYFGPGTRLLVL.

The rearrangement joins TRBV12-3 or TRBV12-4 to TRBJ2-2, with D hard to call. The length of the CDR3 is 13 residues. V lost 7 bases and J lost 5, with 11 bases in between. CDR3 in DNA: TGTGCCAGCAACCCCCCAGGAACCGGGGAGCTGTTTTTT. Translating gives CASNPPGTGELFF.

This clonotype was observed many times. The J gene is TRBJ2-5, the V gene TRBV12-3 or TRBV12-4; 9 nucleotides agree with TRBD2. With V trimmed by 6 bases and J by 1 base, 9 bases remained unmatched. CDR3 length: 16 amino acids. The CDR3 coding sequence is TGTGCCAGCAGCCGGGGTAGCGGGAGACCCCAAGAGACCCAGTACTTC. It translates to CASSRGSGRPQETQYF.